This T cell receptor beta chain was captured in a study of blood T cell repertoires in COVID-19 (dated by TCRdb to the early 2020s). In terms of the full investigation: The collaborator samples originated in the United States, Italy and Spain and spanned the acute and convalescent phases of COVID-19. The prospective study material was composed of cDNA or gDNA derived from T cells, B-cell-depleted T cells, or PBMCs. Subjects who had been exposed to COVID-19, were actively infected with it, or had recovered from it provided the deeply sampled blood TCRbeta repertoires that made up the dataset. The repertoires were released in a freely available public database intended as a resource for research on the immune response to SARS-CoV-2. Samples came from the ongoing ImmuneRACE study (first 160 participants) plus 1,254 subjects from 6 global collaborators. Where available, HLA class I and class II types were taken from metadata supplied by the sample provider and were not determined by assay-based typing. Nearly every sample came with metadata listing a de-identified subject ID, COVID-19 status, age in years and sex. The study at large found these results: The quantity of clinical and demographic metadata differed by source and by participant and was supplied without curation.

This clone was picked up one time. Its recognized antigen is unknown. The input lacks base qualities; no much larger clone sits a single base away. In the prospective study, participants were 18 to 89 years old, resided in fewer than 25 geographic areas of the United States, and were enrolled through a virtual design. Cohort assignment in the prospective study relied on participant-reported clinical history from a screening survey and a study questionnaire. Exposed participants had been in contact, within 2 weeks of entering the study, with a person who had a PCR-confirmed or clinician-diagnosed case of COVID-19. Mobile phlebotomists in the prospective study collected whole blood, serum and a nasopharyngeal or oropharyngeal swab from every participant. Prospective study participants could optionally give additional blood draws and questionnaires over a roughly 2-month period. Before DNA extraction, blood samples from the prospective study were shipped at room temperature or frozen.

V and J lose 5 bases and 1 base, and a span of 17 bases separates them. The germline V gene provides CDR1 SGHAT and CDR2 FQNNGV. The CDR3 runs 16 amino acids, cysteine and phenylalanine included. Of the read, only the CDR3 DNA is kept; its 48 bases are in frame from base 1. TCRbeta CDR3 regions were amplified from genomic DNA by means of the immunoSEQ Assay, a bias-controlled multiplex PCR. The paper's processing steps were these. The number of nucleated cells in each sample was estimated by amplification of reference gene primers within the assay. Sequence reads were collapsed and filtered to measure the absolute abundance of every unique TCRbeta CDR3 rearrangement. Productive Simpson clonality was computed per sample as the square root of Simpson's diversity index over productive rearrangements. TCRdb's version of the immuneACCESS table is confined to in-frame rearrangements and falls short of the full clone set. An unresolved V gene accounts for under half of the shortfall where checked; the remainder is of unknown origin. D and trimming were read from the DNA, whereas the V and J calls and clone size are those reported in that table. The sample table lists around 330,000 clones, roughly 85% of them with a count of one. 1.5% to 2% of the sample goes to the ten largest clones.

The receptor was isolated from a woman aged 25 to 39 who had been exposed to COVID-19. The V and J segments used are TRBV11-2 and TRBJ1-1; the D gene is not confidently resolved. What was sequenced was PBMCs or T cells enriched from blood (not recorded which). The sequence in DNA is TGTGCCAGCAGCCCCTTCTACCGCGCCGAGAACACTGAAGCTTTCTTT. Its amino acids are CASSPFYRAENTEAFF. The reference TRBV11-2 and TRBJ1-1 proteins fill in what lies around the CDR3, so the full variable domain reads EAGVAQSPRYKIIEKRQSVAFWCNPISGHATLYWYQQILGQGPKLLIQFQNNGVVDDSQLPKDRFSAERLKGVDSTLKIQPAKLEDSAVYLCASSPFYRAENTEAFFGQGTRLTVV.